This TCR beta chain was recorded in a study of control samples from healthy donors and cancer patients. Looked up from germline, CDR1 is SGHTA and CDR2 is FQGNSA. V lost 5 bases, J lost 8 bases, and 12 bases lay in between. The CDR3 consists of 13 residues. Repertoires were generated with immunoSEQ multiplex PCR, while TCRdb's copy carries only in-frame clones and drops some. The top ten clones hold around 15% of a sample with 90,000 to 100,000 clones, 88% of them seen once. The TCR was taken from a woman in her 70s in good health. The gene calls are TRBV7-2 and TRBJ1-4; D unresolved. The sample taken for sequencing was blood. CDR3 DNA sequence: TGTGCCAGCAGCCCGGGCCCCTCCGAAAAACTGTTTTTT. Encoded protein: CASSPGPSEKLFF.